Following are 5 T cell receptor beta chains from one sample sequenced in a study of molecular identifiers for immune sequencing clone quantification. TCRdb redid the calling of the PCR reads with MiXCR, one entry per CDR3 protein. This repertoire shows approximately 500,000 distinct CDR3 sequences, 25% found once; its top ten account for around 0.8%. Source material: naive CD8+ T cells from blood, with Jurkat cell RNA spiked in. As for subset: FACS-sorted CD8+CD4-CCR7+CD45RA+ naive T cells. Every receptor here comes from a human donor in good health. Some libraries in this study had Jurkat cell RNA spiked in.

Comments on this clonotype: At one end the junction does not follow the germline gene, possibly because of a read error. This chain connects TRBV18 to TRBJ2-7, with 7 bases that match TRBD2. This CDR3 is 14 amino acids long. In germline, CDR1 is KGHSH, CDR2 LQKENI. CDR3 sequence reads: CASSPRDRDYKQYF. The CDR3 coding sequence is TGTGCCAGCTCACCACGGGACCGGGACTACAAGCAGTACTTC.

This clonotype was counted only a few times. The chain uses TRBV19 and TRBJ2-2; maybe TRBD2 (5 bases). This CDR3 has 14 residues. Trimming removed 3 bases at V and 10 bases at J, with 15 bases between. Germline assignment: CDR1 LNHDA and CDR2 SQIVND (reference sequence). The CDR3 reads CASSIFSVTPELFF. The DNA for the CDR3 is TGTGCCAGTAGTATTTTTAGCGTGACACCGGAGCTGTTTTTT. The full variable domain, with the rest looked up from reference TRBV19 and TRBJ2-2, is DGGITQSPKYLFRKEGQNVTLSCEQNLNHDAMYWYRQDPGQGLRLIYYSQIVNDFQKGDIAEGYSVSREKKESFPLTVTSAQKNPTAFYLCASSIFSVTPELFFGEGSRLTVL.

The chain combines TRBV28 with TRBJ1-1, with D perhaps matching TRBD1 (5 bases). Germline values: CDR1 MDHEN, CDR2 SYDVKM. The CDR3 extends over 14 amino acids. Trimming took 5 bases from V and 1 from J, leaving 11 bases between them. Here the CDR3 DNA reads TGTGCCAGCAGTCCCCAGGGACCGAACACTGAAGCTTTCTTT. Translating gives CASSPQGPNTEAFF.

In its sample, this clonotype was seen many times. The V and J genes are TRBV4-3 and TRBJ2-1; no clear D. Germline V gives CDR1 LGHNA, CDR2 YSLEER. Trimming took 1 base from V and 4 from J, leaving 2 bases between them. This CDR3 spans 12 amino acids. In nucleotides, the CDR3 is TGCGCCAGCAGCCAAGTATACAATGAGCAGTTCTTC. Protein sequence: CASSQVYNEQFF.

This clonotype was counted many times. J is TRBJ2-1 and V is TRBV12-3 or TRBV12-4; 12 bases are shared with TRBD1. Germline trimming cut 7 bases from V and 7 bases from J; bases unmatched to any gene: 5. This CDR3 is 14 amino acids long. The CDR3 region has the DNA TGTGCCAGCACCAGGGACAGGGGGCTAAATGAGCAGTTCTTC. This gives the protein CASTRDRGLNEQFF.